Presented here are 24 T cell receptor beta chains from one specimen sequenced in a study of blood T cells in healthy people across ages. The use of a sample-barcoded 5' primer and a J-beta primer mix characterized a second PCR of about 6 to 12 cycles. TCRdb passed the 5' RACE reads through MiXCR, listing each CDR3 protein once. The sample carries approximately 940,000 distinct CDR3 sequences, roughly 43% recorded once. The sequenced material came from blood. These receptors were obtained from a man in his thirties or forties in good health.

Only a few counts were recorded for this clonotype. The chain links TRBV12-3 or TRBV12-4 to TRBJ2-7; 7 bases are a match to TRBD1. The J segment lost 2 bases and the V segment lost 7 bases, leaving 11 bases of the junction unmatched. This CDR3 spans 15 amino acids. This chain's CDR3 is CASKSLRTGAYEQYF. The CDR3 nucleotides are TGTGCCAGCAAAAGTTTGCGCACAGGGGCCTACGAGCAGTACTTC.

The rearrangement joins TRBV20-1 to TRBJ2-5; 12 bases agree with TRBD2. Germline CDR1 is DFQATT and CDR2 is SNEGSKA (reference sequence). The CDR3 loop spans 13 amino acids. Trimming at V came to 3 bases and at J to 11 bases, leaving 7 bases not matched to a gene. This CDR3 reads CSASPSGGGSQYF. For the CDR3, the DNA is TGCAGTGCTAGCCCTAGCGGGGGGGGATCGCAGTACTTC.

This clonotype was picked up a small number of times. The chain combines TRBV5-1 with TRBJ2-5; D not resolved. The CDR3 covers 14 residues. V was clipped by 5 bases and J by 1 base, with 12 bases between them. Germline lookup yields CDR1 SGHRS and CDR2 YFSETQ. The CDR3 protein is CASSVQELQETQYF. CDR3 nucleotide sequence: TGCGCCAGCAGTGTCCAAGAGCTCCAAGAGACCCAGTACTTC.

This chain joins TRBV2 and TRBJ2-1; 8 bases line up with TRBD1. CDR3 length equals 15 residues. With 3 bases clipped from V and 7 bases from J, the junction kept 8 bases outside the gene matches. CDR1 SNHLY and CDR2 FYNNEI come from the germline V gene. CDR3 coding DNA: TGTGCCAGCAGTGATCGGACAGGGTATGGGAATGAGCAGTTCTTC. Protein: CASSDRTGYGNEQFF.

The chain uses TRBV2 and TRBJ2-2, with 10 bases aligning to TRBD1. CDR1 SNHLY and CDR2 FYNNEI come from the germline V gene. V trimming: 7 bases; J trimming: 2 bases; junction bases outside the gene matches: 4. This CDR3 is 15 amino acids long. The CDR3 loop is CASKWDRGNTGELFF. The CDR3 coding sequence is TGTGCCAGCAAGTGGGACAGGGGTAACACCGGGGAGCTGTTTTTT.

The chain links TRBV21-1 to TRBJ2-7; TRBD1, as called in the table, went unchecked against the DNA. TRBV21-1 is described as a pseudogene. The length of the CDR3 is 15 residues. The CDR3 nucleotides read TGTGCCAGCGCCCCCCCCGGAGCCTCCCCCTACGAGCAGTACTTC. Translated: CASAPPGASPYEQYF.

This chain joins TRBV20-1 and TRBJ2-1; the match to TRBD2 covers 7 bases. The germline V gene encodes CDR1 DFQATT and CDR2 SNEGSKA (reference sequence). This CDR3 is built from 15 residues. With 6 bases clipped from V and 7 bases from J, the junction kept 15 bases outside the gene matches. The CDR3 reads CSATTLALKPNEQFF. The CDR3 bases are TGCAGTGCAACTACACTAGCGTTAAAGCCTAATGAGCAGTTCTTC.

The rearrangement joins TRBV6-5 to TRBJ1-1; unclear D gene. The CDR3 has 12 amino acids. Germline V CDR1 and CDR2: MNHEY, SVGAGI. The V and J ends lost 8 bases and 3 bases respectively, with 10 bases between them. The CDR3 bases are TGTGCCAGCCGGGGAGATGACACTGAAGCTTTCTTT. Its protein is CASRGDDTEAFF.

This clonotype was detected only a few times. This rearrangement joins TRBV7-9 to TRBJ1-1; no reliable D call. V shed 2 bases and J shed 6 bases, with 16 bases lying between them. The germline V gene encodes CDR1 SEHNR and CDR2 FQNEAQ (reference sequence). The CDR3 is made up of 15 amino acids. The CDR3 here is CASSLILGLTPEAFF. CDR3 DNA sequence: TGTGCCAGCAGCTTAATTCTAGGACTTACGCCTGAAGCTTTCTTT.

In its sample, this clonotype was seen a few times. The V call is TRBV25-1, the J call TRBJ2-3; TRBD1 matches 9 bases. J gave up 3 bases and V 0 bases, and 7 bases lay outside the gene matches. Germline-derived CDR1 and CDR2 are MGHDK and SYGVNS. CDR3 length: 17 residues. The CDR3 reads CASSEYFTGGKTDTQYF. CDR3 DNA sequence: TGTGCCAGCAGTGAATACTTCACAGGGGGCAAAACAGATACGCAGTATTTT.

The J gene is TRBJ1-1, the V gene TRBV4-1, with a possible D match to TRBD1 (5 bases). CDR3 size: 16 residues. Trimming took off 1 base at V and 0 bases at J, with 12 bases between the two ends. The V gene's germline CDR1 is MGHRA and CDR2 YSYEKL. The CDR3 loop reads CASSQAVGRMNTEAFF. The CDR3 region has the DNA TGCGCCAGCAGCCAAGCTGTGGGACGGATGAACACTGAAGCTTTCTTT.

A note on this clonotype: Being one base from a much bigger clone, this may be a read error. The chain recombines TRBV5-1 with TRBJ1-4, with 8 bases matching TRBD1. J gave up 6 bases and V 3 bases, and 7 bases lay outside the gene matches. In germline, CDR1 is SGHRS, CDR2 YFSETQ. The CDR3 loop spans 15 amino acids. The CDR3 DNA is TGCGCCAGCAGCTGGGTATCAGGGGGCGATGAAAAACTGTTTTTT. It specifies CASSWVSGGDEKLFF.

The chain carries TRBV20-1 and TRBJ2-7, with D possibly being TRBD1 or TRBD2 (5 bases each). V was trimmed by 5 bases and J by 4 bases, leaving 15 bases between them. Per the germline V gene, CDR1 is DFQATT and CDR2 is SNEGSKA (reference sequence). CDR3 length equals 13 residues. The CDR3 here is CSAGGRALYEQYF. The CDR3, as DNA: TGCAGTGCTGGGGGACGCGCCTTATACGAGCAGTACTTC.

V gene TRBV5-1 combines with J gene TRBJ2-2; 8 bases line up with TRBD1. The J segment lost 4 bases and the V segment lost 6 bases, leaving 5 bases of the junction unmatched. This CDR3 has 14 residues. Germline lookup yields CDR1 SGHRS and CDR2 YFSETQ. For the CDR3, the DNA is TGCGCCAGCAAGGACAGGGCGGGCACCGGGGAGCTGTTTTTT. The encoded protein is CASKDRAGTGELFF.

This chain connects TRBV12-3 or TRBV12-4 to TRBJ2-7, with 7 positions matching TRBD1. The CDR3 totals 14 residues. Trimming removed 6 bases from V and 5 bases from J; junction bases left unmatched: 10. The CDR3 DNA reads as TGTGCCAGCAGCCCAAGACAGGGATCCGACGAGCAGTACTTC. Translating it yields CASSPRQGSDEQYF.

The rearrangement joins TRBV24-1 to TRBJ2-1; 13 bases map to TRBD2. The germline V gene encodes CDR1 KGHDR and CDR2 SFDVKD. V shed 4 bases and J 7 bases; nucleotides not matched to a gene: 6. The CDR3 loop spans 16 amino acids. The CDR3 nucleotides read TGTGCCACCAGTGACCAGACTAGCGGGGGGTCAAATGAGCAGTTCTTC. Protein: CATSDQTSGGSNEQFF.

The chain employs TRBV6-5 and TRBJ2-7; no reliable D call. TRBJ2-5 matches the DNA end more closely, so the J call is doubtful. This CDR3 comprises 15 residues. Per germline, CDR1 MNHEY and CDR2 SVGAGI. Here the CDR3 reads CASSTEQRTGETQYF. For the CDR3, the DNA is TGTGCCAGCAGTACCGAACAGAGAACCGGAGAGACCCAGTACTTC.

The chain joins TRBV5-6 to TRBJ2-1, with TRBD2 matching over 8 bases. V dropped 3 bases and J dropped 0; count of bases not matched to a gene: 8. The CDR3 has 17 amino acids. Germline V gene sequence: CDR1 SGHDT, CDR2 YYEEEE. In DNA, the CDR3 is TGTGCCAGCAGCTGGCCCCAGCGGGGGTTCTCCTACAATGAGCAGTTCTTC. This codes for CASSWPQRGFSYNEQFF.

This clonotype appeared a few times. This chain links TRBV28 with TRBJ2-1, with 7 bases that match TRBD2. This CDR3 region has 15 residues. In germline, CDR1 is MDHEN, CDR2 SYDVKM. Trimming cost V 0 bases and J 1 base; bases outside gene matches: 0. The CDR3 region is CASSLWRGSYNEQFF. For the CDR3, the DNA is TGTGCCAGCAGTTTATGGCGGGGGTCCTACAATGAGCAGTTCTTC.

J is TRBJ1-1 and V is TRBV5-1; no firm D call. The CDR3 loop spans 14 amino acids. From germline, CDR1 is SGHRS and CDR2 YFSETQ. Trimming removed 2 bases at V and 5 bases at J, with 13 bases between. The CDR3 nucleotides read TGCGCCAGCAGCTTCTTAGGATCTGGGACTGAAGCTTTCTTT. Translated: CASSFLGSGTEAFF.

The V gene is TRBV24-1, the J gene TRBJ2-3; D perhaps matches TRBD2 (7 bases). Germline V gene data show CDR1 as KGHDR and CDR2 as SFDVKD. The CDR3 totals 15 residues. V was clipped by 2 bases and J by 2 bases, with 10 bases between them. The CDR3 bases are TGTGCCACCAGTGATTCGGGGGGCCTCACAGATACGCAGTATTTT. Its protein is CATSDSGGLTDTQYF.

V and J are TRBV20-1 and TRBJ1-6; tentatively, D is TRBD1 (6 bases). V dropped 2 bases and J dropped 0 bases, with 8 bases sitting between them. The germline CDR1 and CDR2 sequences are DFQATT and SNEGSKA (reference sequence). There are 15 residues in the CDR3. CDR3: CSARNRDSYNSPLHF. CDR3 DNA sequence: TGCAGTGCTAGAAACAGGGACTCCTATAATTCACCCCTCCACTTT.

The CDR3 bases are TGCGCCAGCAGCTTGGACGGGGGCGGTAGCGCAGATACGCAGTATTTT. Encoded protein: CASSLDGGGSADTQYF. This chain joins TRBV5-1 and TRBJ2-3, with D possibly being TRBD1 or TRBD2 (6 bases each). CDR1 is SGHRS and CDR2 is YFSETQ in the germline V gene. The CDR3 covers 16 residues. Trimming stripped 0 bases from V and 4 bases from J, with 15 bases between. Based on the CDR3 plus reference TRBV5-1 and TRBJ2-3, the full variable domain is KAGVTQTPRYLIKTRGQQVTLSCSPISGHRSVSWYQQTPGQGLQFLFEYFSETQRNKGNFPGRFSGRQFSNSRSEMNVSTLELGDSALYLCASSLDGGGSADTQYFGPGTRLTVL.

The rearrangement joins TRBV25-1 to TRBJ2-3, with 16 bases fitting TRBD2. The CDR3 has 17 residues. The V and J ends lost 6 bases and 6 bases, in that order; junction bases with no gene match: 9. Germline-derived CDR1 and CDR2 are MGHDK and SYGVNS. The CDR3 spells CASRGLAGGTTSDTQYF. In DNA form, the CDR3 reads TGTGCCAGCAGGGGACTAGCGGGGGGGACCACCTCCGATACGCAGTATTTT.